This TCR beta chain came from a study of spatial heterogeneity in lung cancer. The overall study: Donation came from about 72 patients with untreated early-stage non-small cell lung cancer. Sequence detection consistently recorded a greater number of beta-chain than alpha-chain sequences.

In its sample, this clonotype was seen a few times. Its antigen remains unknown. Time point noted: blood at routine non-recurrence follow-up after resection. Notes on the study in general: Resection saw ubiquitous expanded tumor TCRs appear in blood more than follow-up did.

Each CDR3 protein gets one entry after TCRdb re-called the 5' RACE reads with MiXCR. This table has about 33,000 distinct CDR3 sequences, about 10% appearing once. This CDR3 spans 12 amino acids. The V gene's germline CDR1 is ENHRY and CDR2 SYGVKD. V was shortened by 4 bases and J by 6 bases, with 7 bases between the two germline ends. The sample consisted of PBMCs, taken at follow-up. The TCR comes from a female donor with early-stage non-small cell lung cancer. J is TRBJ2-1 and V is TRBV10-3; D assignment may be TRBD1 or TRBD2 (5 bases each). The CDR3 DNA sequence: TGTGCCATCAGTGCTGGGGGCAATGAGCAGTTCTTC. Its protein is CAISAGGNEQFF.